This T cell receptor (beta chain) was obtained from a study of blood T cell repertoires in COVID-19. Looking at the study overall: The cDNA or gDNA used as material had been derived from T cells, B-cell-depleted T cells, or PBMCs.

Per the study methods: Scientists estimated how many nucleated cells there were by amplifying reference gene primers. Libraries were prepared by immunoSEQ multiplex PCR; TCRdb keeps only in-frame clonotypes and omits some of them. Clone size and V and J calls were adopted from that table, with D and trimming inferred from the DNA. In the table there are 60,000 or so clones, approximately 83% of which are singletons. Trimming stripped 5 bases from V and 5 bases from J, with 13 bases between. This CDR3 region has 13 residues. The V gene's germline CDR1 is SNHLY and CDR2 FYNNEI. The clonotype was recovered from a man aged 25 to 45 with COVID-19, enrolled during active disease. Sequenced material: peripheral blood. The chain links TRBV2 to TRBJ2-7; D is unresolved. This chain's CDR3 is CASSSLALNEQYF. For the CDR3, the DNA is TGTGCCAGCAGTAGTTTAGCACTGAACGAGCAGTACTTC.